This T cell receptor beta chain was identified during a study of identical twins. V was pared by 1 base and J by 3 bases, with 4 bases of the junction left unmatched. Germline values: CDR1 SGHDN, CDR2 FVKESK. The CDR3 extends over 15 amino acids. TCRdb passed the 5' RACE reads through MiXCR, listing each CDR3 protein once. The repertoire holds 300,000 to 350,000 distinct CDR3 sequences, with approximately 13% as singletons. These same records also appear under a second study, on yellow fever vaccine responses in identical twins.

The chain combines TRBV14 with TRBJ1-1; 8 bases align to TRBD1. The sequence derives from a woman between 18 and 30 years old in good health. The specimen was CD8+ T cells sorted from blood. The CDR3 DNA reads as TGTGCCAGCAGCCAAGTTTTGGACAGGGACACTGAAGCTTTCTTT. Its protein is CASSQVLDRDTEAFF.